The 29 T cell receptor beta chains below were found in one sample sequenced in a study of CD8+ T cells in alopecia areata. Following extraction, RNA underwent reverse transcription to cDNA, which served as the sequencing template. Method: immunoSEQ multiplex PCR; TCRdb's copy keeps in-frame clones and lacks some. The table has under 130,000 clones, more than 75% seen once. Treatment defined: oral pan-JAK inhibitor, 5-10 mg twice daily. The source was CD8+ T cells sorted from blood, collected between weeks 30 and 35, from a patient treated with tofacitinib. These receptors came from a human donor with alopecia areata.

The sample holds a few counts of this clone. The rearrangement uses TRBV6-5 and TRBJ2-7, with TRBD1 matching over 7 bases. Germline assignment: CDR1 MNHEY and CDR2 SVGAGI. V lost 8 bases to trimming and J lost 3 bases; unmatched junction nucleotides: 13. There are 15 residues in the CDR3. The CDR3 nucleotides read TGTGCCAGCCACTCCACCCGGGACAGAGACTACGAGCAGTACTTC. Translating it yields CASHSTRDRDYEQYF.

The chain is built from TRBV6-5 and TRBJ2-1, with TRBD2 matching 9 bases. The CDR3 totals 15 residues. Germline CDR1 is MNHEY and CDR2 is SVGAGI. With 2 bases clipped from V and 7 bases from J, the junction kept 6 bases outside the gene matches. CDR3: CASSYGASGENEQFF. CDR3 coding DNA: TGTGCCAGCAGTTACGGAGCTAGCGGGGAAAATGAGCAGTTCTTC.

This clone occurred once. The rearrangement links TRBV6-6 to TRBJ2-7; D is ambiguous. Germline CDR1 MNHNY, CDR2 SVGAGI (reference sequence). The CDR3 consists of 16 residues. Trimming removed 0 bases from V and 3 bases from J, with 15 bases in between. The chain's CDR3 is CASSYSDGSYGYEQYF. The CDR3 coding sequence is TGTGCCAGCAGTTACTCGGACGGATCGTATGGCTACGAGCAGTACTTC.

DNA of the CDR3: TGCGCCAGCAGCCAAGACCGGGGGGCCGGAAAGACCCAGTACTTC. This translates into CASSQDRGAGKTQYF. The chain is built from TRBV4-1 and TRBJ2-5, with D tentatively TRBD2 (7 bases). From germline, CDR1 is MGHRA and CDR2 YSYEKL. CDR3 length equals 15 residues. Trimming stripped 0 bases from V and 6 bases from J, with 14 bases between.

V gene TRBV4-1 combines with J gene TRBJ2-7; D is possibly TRBD1 (5 bases). Trimming removed 3 bases from V and 3 bases from J, with 9 bases in between. The CDR3 is 13 amino acids. CDR1 is MGHRA and CDR2 is YSYEKL in the germline V gene. CDR3 nucleotide sequence: TGCGCCAGCAGCCACGCAGGGCTCTACGAGCAGTACTTC. It yields the protein CASSHAGLYEQYF.

CDR3 sequence (DNA): TGTGCCACCAGCAGAGACAGCGGATCACGGCGGGTATACACAGATACGCAGTATTTT. Amino acid sequence: CATSRDSGSRRVYTDTQYF. The J gene is TRBJ2-3, the V gene TRBV15, with D tentatively TRBD2 (5 bases). The CDR3 length is 19 residues. Trimming removed 0 bases from V and 2 bases from J, with 21 bases in between. The germline V gene encodes CDR1 LNHNV and CDR2 YYDKDF (reference sequence). The full variable domain, completed using reference TRBV15 and TRBJ2-3, is DAMVIQNPRYQVTQFGKPVTLSCSQTLNHNVMYWYQQKSSQAPKLLFHYYDKDFNNEADTPDNFQSRRPNTSFCFLDIRSPGLGDTAMYLCATSRDSGSRRVYTDTQYFGPGTRLTVL.

V and J are TRBV7-3 and TRBJ2-3, with 14 positions matching TRBD2. This CDR3 is built from 15 residues. Per the germline V gene, CDR1 is SGHTA and CDR2 is FQGTGA. With V trimmed by 4 bases and J by 5 bases, 2 bases remained unmatched. CDR3 loop: CASSWGTSGRDTQYF. The CDR3 DNA sequence: TGTGCCAGCAGCTGGGGGACTAGCGGGAGAGATACGCAGTATTTT.

This chain joins TRBV29-1 and TRBJ1-2; TRBD1 matches at 12 bases. The germline V gene has CDR1 SQVTM and CDR2 ANQGSEA. V lost 7 bases, J lost 5 bases, and 5 bases stayed unmatched. This CDR3 comprises 13 residues. For the CDR3, the DNA is TGCAGCGGTGGGACAGGGGGCCGGTATGGCTACACCTTC. Encoded protein: CSGGTGGRYGYTF.

The chain couples TRBV23-1 to TRBJ2-2; D is perhaps TRBD1 or TRBD2 (6 bases each). TRBV23-1 is filed as an ORF, its function uncertain. Trimming pared 2 bases from V and 4 bases from J, leaving 23 bases between. This CDR3 is built from 19 residues. The CDR3 reads CASSQPDSCRPGGTGELFF. In DNA, the CDR3 is TGCGCCAGCAGTCAACCGGACAGTTGTCGCCCCGGGGGCACCGGGGAGCTGTTTTTT.

This clone showed up just once. Other DNA sequences of this sample code for an identical CDR3. The V and J genes are TRBV19 and TRBJ2-7, with 8 bases matching TRBD1. Per the germline V gene, CDR1 is LNHDA and CDR2 is SQIVND (reference sequence). The CDR3 sequence is 13 residues long. Trimming at V came to 5 bases and at J to 3 bases, leaving 3 bases not matched to a gene. The CDR3 spells CASSLGQGYEQYF. The CDR3 DNA reads as TGTGCCAGTAGTTTAGGACAGGGCTACGAGCAGTACTTC.

The rearrangement uses TRBV18 and TRBJ2-3, with 9 bases lining up with TRBD2. Trimming at V came to 3 bases and at J to 7 bases, leaving 11 bases not matched to a gene. The CDR3 length is 16 residues. Germline loops: CDR1 KGHSH, CDR2 LQKENI. The chain's CDR3 is CASSPTAGGSLYTQYF. Written as DNA, the CDR3 is TGTGCCAGCTCACCTACAGCGGGAGGATCCCTCTATACGCAGTATTTT.

In DNA form, the CDR3 reads TGTGCCAGCAGCGCGGGGGGCCCCCCCGATGAGCAGTTCTTC. Translation: CASSAGGPPDEQFF. The gene calls are TRBV9 and TRBJ2-1; maybe TRBD2 (7 bases). Germline values: CDR1 SGDLS, CDR2 YYNGEE. There are 14 residues in the CDR3. V lost 3 bases to trimming and J lost 8 bases, with 15 bases between them.

This clone came up once. At one boundary the junction diverges from the germline segment, which might be a read error. The gene calls are TRBV2 and TRBJ2-2; D might be TRBD2 (6 bases). The V gene's germline CDR1 is SNHLY and CDR2 FYNNEI. The CDR3 has 17 amino acids. CDR3 region: CAGSEDTGTLNTGELFF. CDR3 in DNA: TGTGCCGGCAGTGAAGACACCGGGACTCTGAACACCGGGGAGCTGTTTTTT. The full variable domain, in which reference TRBV2 and TRBJ2-2 provide the parts outside the CDR3, is EPEVTQTPSHQVTQMGQEVILRCVPISNHLYFYWYRQILGQKVEFLVSFYNNEISEKSEIFDDQFSVERPDGSNFTLKIRSTKLEDSAMYFCAGSEDTGTLNTGELFFGEGSRLTVL.

J is TRBJ2-5 and V is TRBV6-6, with D possibly TRBD1 on 7 matching bases. Trimming removed 2 bases from V and 4 bases from J, with 14 bases in between. The length of the CDR3 is 15 residues. Germline CDR1 reads MNHNY; CDR2 reads SVGAGI (reference sequence). CDR3 residues: CASSYGEDRIETQYF. Here the CDR3 DNA reads TGTGCCAGCAGTTACGGGGAGGACAGGATAGAGACCCAGTACTTC.

The chain recombines TRBV4-1 with TRBJ1-2; TRBD1 might be the D (5 bases). The CDR3 is 14 amino acids. Germline CDR1 reads MGHRA; CDR2 reads YSYEKL. V lost 3 bases to trimming and J lost 4 bases, with 12 bases between them. Here the CDR3 reads CASSQPGLGYGYTF. The DNA of the CDR3 is TGCGCCAGCAGCCAGCCAGGGTTAGGCTATGGCTACACCTTC.

The rearrangement joins TRBV27 to TRBJ1-2, with 8 positions matching TRBD1. The CDR3 consists of 15 residues. V was pared by 4 bases and J by 2 bases, with 6 bases of the junction left unmatched. In germline, CDR1 is MNHEY, CDR2 SMNVEV (reference sequence). The CDR3 sequence is CASSSRTGMNYGYTF. The CDR3 DNA reads TGTGCCAGCAGTTCGAGGACAGGGATGAACTATGGCTACACCTTC.

This clone was seen only a few times. V and J are TRBV2 and TRBJ2-7, with D possibly matching TRBD2 (5 bases). Germline V gene lookup returns CDR1 SNHLY and CDR2 FYNNEI. CDR3 length: 13 residues. The germline V and J ends were trimmed by 10 bases and 2 bases, with 15 bases remaining between them. The CDR3 here is CATEGVTAYEQYF. The CDR3 DNA reads as TGTGCCACCGAGGGAGTTACGGCCTACGAGCAGTACTTC.

About this clone itself: The same CDR3 is also encoded by other DNA sequences in this sample. This chain links TRBV27 with TRBJ2-7, with 9 bases fitting TRBD1. The length of the CDR3 is 14 residues. Losses at the gene ends were 4 bases for V and 4 bases for J; bases not matched to a gene: 5. The germline V gene encodes CDR1 MNHEY and CDR2 SMNVEV (reference sequence). CDR3 sequence (DNA): TGTGCCAGCAGTTCTCCCGGGACAGGGTACGAGCAGTACTTC. It is translated as CASSSPGTGYEQYF.

The chain uses TRBV7-9 and TRBJ1-4; 7 bases line up with TRBD1. This CDR3 is built from 15 residues. The junction had 7 bases not matched to a gene; V was cut back by 5 bases and J by 4 bases. Germline V lookup: CDR1 SEHNR, CDR2 FQNEAQ (reference sequence). The DNA of the CDR3 is TGTGCCAGCAGCGGACGGGACAGCTATAATGAAAAACTGTTTTTT. Translating it yields CASSGRDSYNEKLFF.

The rearrangement joins TRBV6-5 to TRBJ2-7; TRBD1 or TRBD2 may be the D gene (5 bases each). With 2 bases removed from V and 7 bases from J, the gap between germline ends came to 6 bases. The CDR3 has 11 amino acids. CDR1 and CDR2 from the germline V gene are MNHEY and SVGAGI. The CDR3 loop reads CASSYGGEQYF. In DNA form, the CDR3 reads TGTGCCAGCAGTTACGGGGGTGAGCAGTACTTC.

The CDR3 protein is CASSPTRYRADEQYF. Written as DNA, the CDR3 is TGTGCCAGCAGCCCAACGAGGTACAGGGCCGACGAGCAGTACTTC. The V gene is TRBV14, the J gene TRBJ2-7, with D perhaps TRBD1 (6 bases). The CDR3 spans 15 residues. Germline loops: CDR1 SGHDN, CDR2 FVKESK. V lost 4 bases, J lost 5 bases, and 18 bases lay in between.

This rearrangement joins TRBV16 to TRBJ2-1, with D unclear. CDR1 is KGHSY and CDR2 is FQNENV in the germline V gene. The CDR3 sequence is 15 residues long. Trimming shortened V by 1 base and J by 8 bases, and 15 bases separated the two germline ends. In nucleotides, the CDR3 is TGTGCCAGCAGCCAATGGTCTGTAGGCTGGCATGAGCAGTTCTTC. Protein product: CASSQWSVGWHEQFF.

The V and J genes are TRBV7-9 and TRBJ2-1; D may be TRBD1 (6 bases). Between the trimmed V and J ends, which lost 8 bases and 8 bases, there was a span of 16 bases. Germline-derived CDR1 and CDR2 are SEHNR and FQNEAQ (reference sequence). This CDR3 has 13 residues. CDR3 DNA: TGTGCCAGCGTCTCTGGGCCAGGGGATGAGCAGTTCTTC. Its protein is CASVSGPGDEQFF.

The J gene is TRBJ2-1, the V gene TRBV29-1, with D possibly being TRBD1 or TRBD2 (5 bases each). Germline V gives CDR1 SQVTM, CDR2 ANQGSEA. V was pared by 7 bases and J by 9 bases, with 19 bases between. CDR3 length: 13 amino acids. Here the CDR3 reads CSEMVGDGREQFF. The CDR3 DNA sequence: TGCAGCGAAATGGTAGGGGACGGGCGTGAGCAGTTCTTC.

This chain links TRBV5-8 with TRBJ2-1, with 12 nucleotides matching TRBD2. Germline V gene sequence: CDR1 SGHTS, CDR2 YDEGEE. This CDR3 has 17 amino acids. The V and J ends lost 3 bases and 8 bases, in that order; junction bases with no gene match: 12. DNA for the CDR3: TGTGCCAGCAGCTCCAACCTAGCGGGAGGGCCGAGGGATGAGCAGTTCTTC. This sequence encodes CASSSNLAGGPRDEQFF.

This clone was seen only once. The chain uses TRBV27 and TRBJ2-1, with 9 bases that match TRBD2. The trim removed 6 bases at V and 8 bases at J, leaving 8 bases unmatched. The germline gives CDR1 MNHEY, CDR2 SMNVEV (reference sequence). CDR3 length: 14 amino acids. Here the CDR3 DNA reads TGTGCCAGCAGAGAGACTAGCGGCCAGTATGAGCAGTTCTTC. It yields the protein CASRETSGQYEQFF.

About this clone itself: This sample includes further DNA sequences coding for the same CDR3. DNA of the CDR3: TGTGCCAGCAGTCCCAGCACAGATACGCAGTATTTT. This gives the protein CASSPSTDTQYF. J is TRBJ2-3 and V is TRBV27; D not resolved. V was trimmed by 5 bases and J by 0 bases, leaving 3 bases between them. The CDR3 length is 12 residues. Per germline, CDR1 MNHEY and CDR2 SMNVEV (reference sequence).

The chain uses TRBV27 and TRBJ1-4; D unclear. The CDR3 extends over 19 amino acids. Germline CDR1 and CDR2: MNHEY and SMNVEV (reference sequence). V was trimmed by 1 base and J by 8 bases, leaving 26 bases between them. The CDR3 region is CASSLYQAQEGPSGEKLFF. In nucleotides, the CDR3 is TGTGCCAGCAGTTTATACCAAGCCCAGGAGGGCCCCTCGGGGGAAAAACTGTTTTTT.

The chain is built from TRBV5-1 and TRBJ2-7; 10 nucleotides line up with TRBD2. CDR1 is SGHRS, CDR2 YFSETQ, per germline. There are 18 residues in the CDR3. V shed 5 bases and J 7 bases; nucleotides not matched to a gene: 21. CDR3 coding DNA: TGCGCCAGCAGACCTCCCCCCTCTAGCGGGAGATCCCGGGGGGAGCAGTACTTC. Amino acid sequence: CASRPPPSSGRSRGEQYF.